One and the same sample provided the 25 T cell receptor beta chains below, sequenced in a study of blood T cell repertoires in COVID-19. Some clones are missing from TCRdb's copy, which holds only in-frame ones; the method was immunoSEQ multiplex PCR. The sample consists of some 250,000 clones, around 87% of them appearing once. Sequencing input: peripheral blood. These receptors came from a woman in her twenties or thirties who had recovered from COVID-19.

The V and J genes are TRBV7-9 and TRBJ1-1; 7 bases fit TRBD1. CDR1 and CDR2 from the germline V gene are SEHNR and FQNEAQ (reference sequence). After removal of 6 bases from V and 7 bases from J, the junction contained 5 bases not matched to a gene. CDR3 size: 12 residues. CDR3 nucleotide sequence: TGTGCCAGCAGAAAGGGACAGCTTGAAGCTTTCTTT. This sequence encodes CASRKGQLEAFF.

The count of this clone is one. The chain is built from TRBV9 and TRBJ2-7; 12 bases line up with TRBD2. The CDR3 has 15 amino acids. CDR1 and CDR2 from the germline V gene are SGDLS and YYNGEE. The J segment lost 3 bases and the V segment lost 0 bases, leaving 1 base of the junction unmatched. CDR3 in amino acids: CASSVAGLAGYEQYF. In DNA form, the CDR3 reads TGTGCCAGCAGCGTAGCGGGACTAGCGGGCTACGAGCAGTACTTC.

The chain combines TRBV9 with TRBJ2-3; 13 bases match TRBD2. CDR1 and CDR2 (germline): SGDLS, YYNGEE. The V gene end was trimmed by 3 bases and the J gene end by 0 bases; junction bases not matched to a gene: 7. The CDR3 totals 18 residues. CDR3 in amino acids: CASSAGLAGFTSTDTQYF. CDR3 bases: TGTGCCAGCAGCGCGGGACTAGCGGGATTTACTAGCACAGATACGCAGTATTTT.

The chain couples TRBV10-3 to TRBJ1-1; perhaps TRBD1 as D (6 bases). This CDR3 spans 12 amino acids. Trimming took off 6 bases at V and 4 bases at J, with 9 bases between the two ends. Germline V gene data show CDR1 as ENHRY and CDR2 as SYGVKD. This CDR3 is CAIRRGPTEAFF. CDR3 in DNA: TGTGCCATCAGGCGGGGGCCCACTGAAGCTTTCTTT.

There are a few counts of this clone. The chain links TRBV3-1 (or the pseudogene TRBV3-2) to TRBJ1-5, with 8 bases matching TRBD1. The CDR3 contains 14 residues. The V segment lost 3 bases and the J segment 8 bases; nucleotides outside the gene matches: 6. Per the germline V gene, CDR1 is LGHDT and CDR2 is YNNKEL (reference sequence). The CDR3 bases are TGTGCCAGCAGCCACGCAGGGGGCGCGGAGCCCCAGCATTTT. This encodes CASSHAGGAEPQHF.

This sequence joins TRBV18 and TRBJ1-2; D is perhaps TRBD1 (6 bases). This CDR3 is built from 14 residues. With 6 bases removed from V and 4 bases from J, the gap between germline ends came to 15 bases. Germline CDR1 is KGHSH and CDR2 is LQKENI. In DNA, the CDR3 is TGTGCCAGCTCGTGGGAAACAGGGTCCTATGGCTACACCTTC. Translating gives CASSWETGSYGYTF.

The V and J genes are TRBV7-2 and TRBJ1-5, with D perhaps matching TRBD1 (6 bases). The V end lost 1 base, the J end lost 4 bases, and 14 bases lay between the germline ends. The germline CDR1 and CDR2 sequences are SGHTA and FQGNSA. CDR3 size: 16 residues. CDR3 amino acids: CASSLELAGVNQPQHF. The CDR3 DNA is TGTGCCAGCAGCTTAGAGTTGGCAGGGGTGAATCAGCCCCAGCATTTT.

Only a few counts were recorded for this clone. The chain joins TRBV19 to TRBJ2-7; D may be TRBD1 (7 bases). Germline CDR1 and CDR2: LNHDA and SQIVND (reference sequence). V was cut by 9 bases and J by 4 bases, with 19 bases left in between. The CDR3 is made up of 14 amino acids. The CDR3 DNA reads as TGTGCCAGCCCATCAGGGGGGCCCCTTTACGAGCAGTACTTC. Protein sequence: CASPSGGPLYEQYF.

This chain uses TRBV3-1 (or the pseudogene TRBV3-2) with TRBJ2-3; 11 bases align to TRBD2. Trimming took 4 bases from V and 0 from J; bases not matched to a gene: 15. The CDR3 has 20 residues. CDR1 is LGHDT, CDR2 YNNKEL, per germline (reference sequence). DNA for the CDR3: TGTGCCAGCAGCCCCCGACTAGCGGGGAGCAACGTCCCTAGCACAGATACGCAGTATTTT. Protein: CASSPRLAGSNVPSTDTQYF.

The chain has TRBV5-1 and TRBJ2-3, with 8 bases lining up with TRBD2. V lost 3 bases, J lost 4 bases, and 4 bases stayed unmatched. In germline, CDR1 is SGHRS, CDR2 YFSETQ. This CDR3 contains 14 residues. CDR3 nucleotides: TGCGCCAGCAGCTACGCGGGGGGCCCAGATACGCAGTATTTT. This sequence encodes CASSYAGGPDTQYF. Full variable domain (outside the CDR3, taken from reference TRBV5-1 and TRBJ2-3): KAGVTQTPRYLIKTRGQQVTLSCSPISGHRSVSWYQQTPGQGLQFLFEYFSETQRNKGNFPGRFSGRQFSNSRSEMNVSTLELGDSALYLCASSYAGGPDTQYFGPGTRLTVL.

V is TRBV5-1 and J is TRBJ2-1; 9 positions agree with TRBD2. The J segment lost 8 bases and the V segment lost 4 bases, leaving 10 bases of the junction unmatched. The germline V gene has CDR1 SGHRS and CDR2 YFSETQ. There are 15 residues in the CDR3. The CDR3 DNA reads TGCGCCAGCAGCGCACTAGCGGGCCCCACGGATGAGCAGTTCTTC. It is translated as CASSALAGPTDEQFF.

The CDR3 sequence is CSVGGYNYGYTF. The CDR3 coding sequence is TGCAGCGTTGGAGGCTACAACTATGGCTACACCTTC. The chain is built from TRBV29-1 and TRBJ1-2; D unresolved. Germline CDR1 SQVTM, CDR2 ANQGSEA. The V end was cut by 4 bases, the J end by 2 bases, with 8 bases between. The CDR3 contains 12 residues.

The V and J genes are TRBV2 and TRBJ2-7; 9 bases match TRBD2. Germline CDR1 and CDR2: SNHLY and FYNNEI. Germline trimming cut 2 bases from V and 7 bases from J; bases unmatched to any gene: 15. This CDR3 is built from 17 residues. CDR3 protein: CASSELWVAGGLYEQYF. CDR3 nucleotides: TGTGCCAGCAGTGAACTGTGGGTGGCGGGAGGGCTCTATGAGCAGTACTTC.

The V gene is TRBV3-1 (or the pseudogene TRBV3-2), the J gene TRBJ1-2; the match to TRBD1 covers 8 bases. CDR3 size: 17 residues. V shed 3 bases and J 7 bases; nucleotides not matched to a gene: 16. CDR1 and CDR2 (germline): LGHDT, YNNKEL (reference sequence). This CDR3 reads CASSQFARDRGFGGYTF. CDR3 coding DNA: TGTGCCAGCAGCCAGTTCGCCCGCGACAGGGGTTTCGGTGGCTACACCTTC.

The V gene is TRBV13, the J gene TRBJ2-1, with 9 bases lining up with TRBD2. The CDR3 contains 20 residues. The V and J ends lost 2 bases and 2 bases, in that order; junction bases with no gene match: 16. CDR1 PRHDT and CDR2 FYEKMQ come from the germline V gene (reference sequence). CDR3 amino acids: CASSLFSAGGLGRAYNEQFF. Written as DNA, the CDR3 is TGTGCCAGCAGCTTATTTTCGGCGGGGGGGCTAGGGAGGGCCTACAATGAGCAGTTCTTC.

The genes are TRBV6-5 and TRBJ2-7; a possible D gene is TRBD1 (6 bases). Germline CDR1 is MNHEY and CDR2 is SVGAGI. This CDR3 comprises 15 residues. Trimming took off 3 bases at V and 1 base at J, with 13 bases between the two ends. Here the CDR3 DNA reads TGTGCCAGCAGTTATGCTAGGGGGAAGTCCTACGAGCAGTACTTC. Translating it yields CASSYARGKSYEQYF.

DNA of the CDR3: TGTGCCAGCAGCTCACTGGGGGGTCACACCGGGGAGCTGTTTTTT. Its translation: CASSSLGGHTGELFF. This chain connects TRBV5-4 to TRBJ2-2; D might be TRBD2 (6 bases). The germline V gene has CDR1 SGHNT and CDR2 YYREEE (reference sequence). V was trimmed by 3 bases and J by 3 bases, leaving 12 bases between them. There are 15 residues in the CDR3.

As concerns this clone: Additional DNA sequences in this sample encode the identical CDR3. The CDR3 region has the DNA TGTGCCAGCAGCCACAGCGGGGGCACAGATACGCAGTATTTT. This gives the protein CASSHSGGTDTQYF. The chain joins TRBV3-1 (or the pseudogene TRBV3-2) to TRBJ2-3, with TRBD2 matching 7 bases. This CDR3 is built from 14 residues. The germline CDR1 and CDR2 sequences are LGHDT and YNNKEL (reference sequence). V dropped 3 bases and J dropped 1; count of bases not matched to a gene: 1.

The rearrangement uses TRBV30 and TRBJ1-6, with D uncertain. Germline assignment: CDR1 GTSNPN and CDR2 SVGIG (reference sequence). The CDR3 is 13 amino acids. V dropped 5 bases and J dropped 8 bases, with 13 bases sitting between them. The chain's CDR3 is CAWALFSDSPLHF. As DNA, the CDR3 is TGTGCCTGGGCCCTCTTCTCGGATTCACCCCTCCACTTT.

J is TRBJ1-2 and V is TRBV7-9; 9 positions agree with TRBD1. CDR1 is SEHNR and CDR2 is FQNEAQ in the germline V gene (reference sequence). V was pared by 4 bases and J by 8 bases, with 11 bases of the junction left unmatched. There are 15 residues in the CDR3. This CDR3 reads CASSSSGTGIYGYTF. CDR3 DNA sequence: TGTGCCAGCAGCTCCTCCGGGACAGGGATCTACGGCTACACCTTC.

The chain combines TRBV10-3 with TRBJ1-2; 7 bases are a match to TRBD1. Germline CDR1 is ENHRY and CDR2 is SYGVKD. Trimming at V came to 1 base and at J to 3 bases, leaving 11 bases not matched to a gene. The CDR3 consists of 17 residues. CDR3 in amino acids: CAISELRQGQLYYGYTF. CDR3 bases: TGTGCCATCAGTGAGTTAAGACAGGGCCAGCTCTACTATGGCTACACCTTC.

This clone has more than one count but fewer than ten. The V call is TRBV4-3, the J call TRBJ2-2; TRBD2 matches at 7 bases. The trim removed 3 bases at V and 9 bases at J, leaving 7 bases unmatched. The CDR3 has 14 amino acids. Germline lookup yields CDR1 LGHNA and CDR2 YSLEER. The DNA for the CDR3 is TGCGCCAGCAGCCAGGCCCGGGGGGTTCGGGAGCTGTTTTTT. It codes for CASSQARGVRELFF.

This chain links TRBV6-1 with TRBJ1-4; 9 positions match TRBD1. Trimming at V came to 3 bases and at J to 3 bases, leaving 17 bases not matched to a gene. This CDR3 is 20 amino acids long. The germline CDR1 and CDR2 sequences are MNHNS and SASEGT. CDR3 protein: CASSDYVFRDRASANEKLFF. The CDR3 nucleotides read TGTGCCAGCAGTGATTATGTATTCAGGGACAGGGCAAGTGCTAATGAAAAACTGTTTTTT.

The chain employs TRBV2 and TRBJ1-2; 7 nucleotides match TRBD1. The CDR3 extends over 13 amino acids. Germline V lookup: CDR1 SNHLY, CDR2 FYNNEI. V shed 6 bases, J shed 3 bases, and the junction held 4 bases outside the gene matches. DNA for the CDR3: TGTGCCAGCAGGGGGGACAGCCACTATGGCTACACCTTC. Its protein product is CASRGDSHYGYTF.

The chain joins TRBV7-6 to TRBJ2-5, with D tentatively TRBD1 (5 bases). The CDR3 sequence is 16 residues long. Per the germline V gene, CDR1 is SGHVS and CDR2 is FNYEAQ. Trimming removed 1 base from V and 2 bases from J, with 14 bases in between. The CDR3 loop reads CASSLVAAGHQETQYF. The CDR3 nucleotides are TGTGCCAGCAGCTTAGTCGCGGCAGGGCATCAAGAGACCCAGTACTTC. Looking up the rest from reference TRBV7-6 and TRBJ2-5 gives the full variable domain: GAGVSQSPRYKVTKRGQDVALRCDPISGHVSLYWYRQALGQGPEFLTYFNYEAQQDKSGLPNDRFSAERPEGSISTLTIQRTEQRDSAMYRCASSLVAAGHQETQYFGPGTRLLVL.